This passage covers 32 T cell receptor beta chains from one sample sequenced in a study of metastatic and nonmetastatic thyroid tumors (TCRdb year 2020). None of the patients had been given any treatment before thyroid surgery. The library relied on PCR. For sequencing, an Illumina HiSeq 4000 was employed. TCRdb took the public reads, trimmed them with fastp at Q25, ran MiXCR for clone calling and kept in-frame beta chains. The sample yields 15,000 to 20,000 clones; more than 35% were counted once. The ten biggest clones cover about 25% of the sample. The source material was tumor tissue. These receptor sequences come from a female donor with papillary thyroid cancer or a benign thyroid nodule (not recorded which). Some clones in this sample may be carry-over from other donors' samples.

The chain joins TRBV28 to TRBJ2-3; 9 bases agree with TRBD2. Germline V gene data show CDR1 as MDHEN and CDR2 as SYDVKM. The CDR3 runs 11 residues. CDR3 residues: CASAGGGTQYF. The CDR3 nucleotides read TGTGCGAGCGCGGGGGGGGGTACGCAGTATTTT.

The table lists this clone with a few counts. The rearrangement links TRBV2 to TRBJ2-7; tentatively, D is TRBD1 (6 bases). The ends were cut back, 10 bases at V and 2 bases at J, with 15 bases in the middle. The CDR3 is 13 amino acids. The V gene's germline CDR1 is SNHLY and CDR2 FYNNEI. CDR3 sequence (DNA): TGTGCCATCGTCACAGGGCTCACCTACGAGCAGTACTTC. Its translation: CAIVTGLTYEQYF.

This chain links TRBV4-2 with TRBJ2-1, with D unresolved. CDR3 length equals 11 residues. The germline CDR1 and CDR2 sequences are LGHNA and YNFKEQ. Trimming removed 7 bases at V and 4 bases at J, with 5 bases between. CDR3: CASKGYNEQFF. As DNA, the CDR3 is TGTGCCAGCAAAGGGTACAATGAGCAGTTCTTC.

The CDR3 DNA is TGTGCCAGCAGTCGACAGGACCATAGCAATCAGCCCCAGCATTTT. Translated: CASSRQDHSNQPQHF. The rearrangement links TRBV28 to TRBJ1-5, with a tentative D call TRBD1 (6 bases). Looked up from germline, CDR1 is MDHEN and CDR2 is SYDVKM. V lost 5 bases and J 0 bases, leaving 11 bases between the germline ends. The CDR3 totals 15 residues.

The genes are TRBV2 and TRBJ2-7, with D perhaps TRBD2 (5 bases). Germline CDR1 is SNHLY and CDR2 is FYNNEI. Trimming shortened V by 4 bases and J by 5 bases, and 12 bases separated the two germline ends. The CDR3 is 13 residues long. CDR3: CASSVEGLNEQYF. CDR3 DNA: TGTGCCAGCAGTGTCGAGGGTCTCAACGAGCAGTACTTC.

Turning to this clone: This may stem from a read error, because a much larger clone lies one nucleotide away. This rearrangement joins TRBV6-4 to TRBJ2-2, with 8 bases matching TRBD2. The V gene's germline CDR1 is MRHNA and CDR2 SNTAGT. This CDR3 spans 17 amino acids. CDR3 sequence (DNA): TGTGCCAGCAGTGACGGGGGACTAGGGACGGGCACCGTGGAGCTGTTTTTT. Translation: CASSDGGLGTGTVELFF.

The DNA of the CDR3 is TGTGCCAGCAGGGGACAGGGCCCCTTCTATGGCTACACCTTC. This gives the protein CASRGQGPFYGYTF. The genes are TRBV7-2 and TRBJ1-2, with 9 bases lining up with TRBD1. The CDR3 has 14 residues. Germline loops: CDR1 SGHTA, CDR2 FQGNSA. Losses at the gene ends were 6 bases for V and 4 bases for J; bases not matched to a gene: 6.

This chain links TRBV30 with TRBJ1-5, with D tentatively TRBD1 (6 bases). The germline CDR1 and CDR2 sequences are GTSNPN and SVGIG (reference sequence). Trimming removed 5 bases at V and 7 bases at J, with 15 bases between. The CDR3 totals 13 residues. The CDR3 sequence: CAWATQGDQPQHF. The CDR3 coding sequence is TGTGCCTGGGCCACACAGGGAGACCAGCCCCAGCATTTT.

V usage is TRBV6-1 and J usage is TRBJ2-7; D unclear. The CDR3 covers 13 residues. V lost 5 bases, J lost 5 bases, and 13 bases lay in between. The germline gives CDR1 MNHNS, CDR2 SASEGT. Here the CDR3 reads CASSITTRDEQYF. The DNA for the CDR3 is TGTGCCAGCAGTATAACAACCCGGGACGAGCAGTACTTC.

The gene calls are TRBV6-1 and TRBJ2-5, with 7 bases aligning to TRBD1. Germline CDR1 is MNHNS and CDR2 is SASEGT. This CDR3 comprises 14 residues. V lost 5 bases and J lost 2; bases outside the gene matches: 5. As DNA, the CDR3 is TGTGCCAGCAGTAGACAGGGAACTCAAGAGACCCAGTACTTC. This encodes CASSRQGTQETQYF.

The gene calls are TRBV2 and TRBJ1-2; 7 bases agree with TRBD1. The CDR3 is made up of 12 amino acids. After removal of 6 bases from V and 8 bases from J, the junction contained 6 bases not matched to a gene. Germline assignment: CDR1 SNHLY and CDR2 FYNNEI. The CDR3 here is CASSETGVGYTF. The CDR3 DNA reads TGTGCCAGCAGCGAAACAGGGGTGGGCTACACCTTC.

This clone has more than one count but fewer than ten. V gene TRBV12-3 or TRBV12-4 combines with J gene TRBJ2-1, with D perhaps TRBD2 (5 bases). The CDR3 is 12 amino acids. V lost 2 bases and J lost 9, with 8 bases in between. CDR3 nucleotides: TGTGCCAGCAGTTTACTCGGGGTTGAGCAGTTCTTC. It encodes CASSLLGVEQFF.

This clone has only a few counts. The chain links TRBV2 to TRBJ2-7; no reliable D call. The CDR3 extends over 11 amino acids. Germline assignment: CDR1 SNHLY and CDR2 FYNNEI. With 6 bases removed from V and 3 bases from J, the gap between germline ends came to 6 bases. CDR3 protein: CASSPRYEQYF. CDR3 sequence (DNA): TGTGCCAGCAGCCCCCGCTACGAGCAGTACTTC. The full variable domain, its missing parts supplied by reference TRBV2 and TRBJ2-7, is EPEVTQTPSHQVTQMGQEVILRCVPISNHLYFYWYRQILGQKVEFLVSFYNNEISEKSEIFDDQFSVERPDGSNFTLKIRSTKLEDSAMYFCASSPRYEQYFGPGTRLTVT.

The CDR3 DNA reads TGCGCCAGCAGAAGGACTAGCGGGAGTAACGATGAGCAGTTCTTC. Its protein product is CASRRTSGSNDEQFF. This rearrangement joins TRBV4-1 to TRBJ2-1, with 13 bases fitting TRBD2. The CDR3 extends over 15 amino acids. The germline gives CDR1 MGHRA, CDR2 YSYEKL. Losses at the gene ends were 6 bases for V and 8 bases for J; bases not matched to a gene: 7.

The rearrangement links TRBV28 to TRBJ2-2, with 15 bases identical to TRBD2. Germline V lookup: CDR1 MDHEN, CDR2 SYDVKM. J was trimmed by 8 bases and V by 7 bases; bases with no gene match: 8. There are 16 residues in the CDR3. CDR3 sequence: CASTPIGLAGGGELFF. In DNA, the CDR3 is TGTGCCAGCACCCCAATCGGACTAGCGGGAGGGGGGGAGCTGTTTTTT.

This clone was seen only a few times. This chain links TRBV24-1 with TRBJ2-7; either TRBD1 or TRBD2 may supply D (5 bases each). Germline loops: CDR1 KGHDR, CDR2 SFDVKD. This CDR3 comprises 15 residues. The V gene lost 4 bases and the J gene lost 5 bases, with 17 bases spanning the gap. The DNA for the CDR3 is TGTGCCACCAGTGACACTTCGGGACGTAGCCACGAGCAGTACTTC. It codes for CATSDTSGRSHEQYF.

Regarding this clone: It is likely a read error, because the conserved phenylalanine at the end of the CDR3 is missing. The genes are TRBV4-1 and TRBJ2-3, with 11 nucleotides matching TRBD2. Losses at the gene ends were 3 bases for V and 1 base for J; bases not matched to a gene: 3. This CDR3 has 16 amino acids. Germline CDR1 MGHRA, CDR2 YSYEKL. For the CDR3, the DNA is TGCGCCAGCAGCCAGGTAGCGGGGGGGGGCACAGATACGCAGTATTTG. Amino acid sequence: CASSQVAGGGTDTQYL.

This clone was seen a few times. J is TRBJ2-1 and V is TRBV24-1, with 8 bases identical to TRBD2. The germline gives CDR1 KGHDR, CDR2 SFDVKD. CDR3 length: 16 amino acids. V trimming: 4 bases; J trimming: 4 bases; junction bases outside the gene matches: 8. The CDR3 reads CATSDLSSGLYNEQFF. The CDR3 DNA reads TGTGCCACCAGTGACCTCTCTAGCGGGCTTTACAATGAGCAGTTCTTC.

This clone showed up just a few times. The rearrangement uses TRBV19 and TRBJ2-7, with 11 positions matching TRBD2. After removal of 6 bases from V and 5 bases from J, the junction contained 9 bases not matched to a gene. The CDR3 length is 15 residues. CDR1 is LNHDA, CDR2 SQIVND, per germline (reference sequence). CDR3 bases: TGTGCCAGTAGGAGTTTTAGCGGGAGGGCCGACGAGCAGTACTTC. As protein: CASRSFSGRADEQYF.

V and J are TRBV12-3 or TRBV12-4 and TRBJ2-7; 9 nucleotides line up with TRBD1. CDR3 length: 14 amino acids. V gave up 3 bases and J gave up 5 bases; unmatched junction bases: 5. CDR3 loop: CASSLPDRGNEQYF. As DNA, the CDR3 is TGTGCCAGCAGTTTGCCGGACAGGGGTAACGAGCAGTACTTC.

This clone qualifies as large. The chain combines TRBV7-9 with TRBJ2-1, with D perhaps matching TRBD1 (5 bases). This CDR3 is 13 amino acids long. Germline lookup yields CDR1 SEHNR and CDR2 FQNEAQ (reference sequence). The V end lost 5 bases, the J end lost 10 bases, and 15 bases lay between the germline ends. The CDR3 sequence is CASSKQGHPEQFF. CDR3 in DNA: TGTGCCAGCAGCAAACAAGGACACCCCGAGCAGTTCTTC.

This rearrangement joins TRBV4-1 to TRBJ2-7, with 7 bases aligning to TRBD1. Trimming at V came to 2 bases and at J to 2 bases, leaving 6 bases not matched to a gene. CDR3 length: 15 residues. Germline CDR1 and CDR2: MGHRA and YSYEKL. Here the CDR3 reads CASSQPGQVTYEQYF. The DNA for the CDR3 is TGCGCCAGCAGCCAACCCGGACAGGTAACCTACGAGCAGTACTTC.

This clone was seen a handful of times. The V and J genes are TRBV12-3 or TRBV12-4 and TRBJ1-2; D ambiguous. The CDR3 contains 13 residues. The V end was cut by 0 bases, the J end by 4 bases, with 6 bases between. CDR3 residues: CASSLARIYGYTF. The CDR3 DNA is TGTGCCAGCAGTTTAGCCCGGATCTATGGCTACACCTTC.

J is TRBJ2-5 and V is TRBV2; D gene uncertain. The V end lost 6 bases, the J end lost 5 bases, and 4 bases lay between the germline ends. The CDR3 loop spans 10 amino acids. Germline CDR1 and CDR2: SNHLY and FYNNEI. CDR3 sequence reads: CASRKETQYF. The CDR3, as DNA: TGTGCCAGCAGAAAGGAGACCCAGTACTTC.

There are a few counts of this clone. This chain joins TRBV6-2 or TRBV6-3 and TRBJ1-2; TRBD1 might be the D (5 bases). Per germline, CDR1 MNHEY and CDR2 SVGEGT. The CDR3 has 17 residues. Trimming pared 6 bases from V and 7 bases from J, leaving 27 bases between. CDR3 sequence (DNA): TGTGCCAGCAGACCAACCGGGACGGAGTATAGTCGGGTTGGCTACACCTTC. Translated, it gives CASRPTGTEYSRVGYTF.

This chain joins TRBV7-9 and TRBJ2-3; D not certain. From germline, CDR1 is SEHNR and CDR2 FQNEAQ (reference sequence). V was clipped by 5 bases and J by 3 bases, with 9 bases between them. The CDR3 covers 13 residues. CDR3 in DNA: TGTGCCAGCAGCCCCCGTGTAACAGATACGCAGTATTTT. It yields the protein CASSPRVTDTQYF.

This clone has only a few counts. CDR3 in DNA: TGTGCCAGCAGTGCCACAGGGCAAAGCTACAATGAGCAGTTCTTC. It specifies CASSATGQSYNEQFF. The chain joins TRBV6-1 to TRBJ2-1; possible D gene TRBD1, 6 bases. The V gene lost 4 bases and the J gene lost 3 bases, with 13 bases spanning the gap. Germline loops: CDR1 MNHNS, CDR2 SASEGT. The CDR3 is 15 residues long.

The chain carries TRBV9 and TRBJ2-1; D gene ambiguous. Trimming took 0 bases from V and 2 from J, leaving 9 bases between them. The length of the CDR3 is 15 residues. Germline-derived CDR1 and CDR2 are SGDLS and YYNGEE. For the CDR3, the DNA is TGTGCCAGCAGCGTAGCAAGCGACCCCTACAATGAGCAGTTCTTC. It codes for CASSVASDPYNEQFF.

CDR3 coding DNA: TGTGCCAGCAGTTACCGGGGTTTGGGTCCTCGTGAAAAACTGTTTTTT. Its protein is CASSYRGLGPREKLFF. The chain couples TRBV6-5 to TRBJ1-4; D is uncertain. Trimming cost V 2 bases and J 7 bases, with 17 bases left between them. The CDR3 is 16 residues long. The germline V gene has CDR1 MNHEY and CDR2 SVGAGI.

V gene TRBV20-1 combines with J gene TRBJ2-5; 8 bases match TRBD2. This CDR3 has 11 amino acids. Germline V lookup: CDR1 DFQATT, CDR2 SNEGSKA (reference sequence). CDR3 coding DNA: TGCAGCGCGGGGGGAGAGGAGACCCAGTACTTC. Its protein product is CSAGGEETQYF.

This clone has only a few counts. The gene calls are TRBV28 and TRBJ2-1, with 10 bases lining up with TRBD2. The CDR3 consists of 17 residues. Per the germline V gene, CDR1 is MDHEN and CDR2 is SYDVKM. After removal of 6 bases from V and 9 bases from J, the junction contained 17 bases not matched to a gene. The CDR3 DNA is TGTGCCAGCAGCTACAACCCTGGGGCTAGCGGGAGCAGTGAGCAGTTCTTC. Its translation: CASSYNPGASGSSEQFF.

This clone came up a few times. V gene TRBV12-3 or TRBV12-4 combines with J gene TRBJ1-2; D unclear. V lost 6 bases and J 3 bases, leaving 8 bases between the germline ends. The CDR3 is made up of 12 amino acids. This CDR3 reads CASRPGHYGYTF. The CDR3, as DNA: TGTGCCAGCAGACCCGGACACTATGGCTACACCTTC.